These 19 T cell receptor beta chains were sequenced from one sample in a study of blood T cell repertoires in COVID-19. The method was immunoSEQ multiplex PCR; TCRdb's version includes in-frame clones alone and lacks a portion of them. Among some 250,000 clones listed, approximately 83% were seen once. Sequencing input: peripheral blood. The receptors come from a man in his fifties with active or convalescent COVID-19.

The V gene is TRBV29-1, the J gene TRBJ2-7; TRBD2 might be the D (6 bases). Trimming took off 4 bases at V and 3 bases at J, with 10 bases between the two ends. CDR3 length: 12 residues. Looked up from germline, CDR1 is SQVTM and CDR2 is ANQGSEA. In DNA form, the CDR3 reads TGCAGCGTTGGTTTCGGGGGCTACGAGCAGTACTTC. Its protein product is CSVGFGGYEQYF.

V is TRBV19 and J is TRBJ1-3, with TRBD1 matching 9 bases. CDR1 LNHDA and CDR2 SQIVND come from the germline V gene (reference sequence). CDR3 size: 15 residues. Trimming cost V 5 bases and J 1 base; bases outside gene matches: 3. CDR3 nucleotide sequence: TGTGCCAGTAGTTCCGGGACAGGGTCTGGAAACACCATATATTTT. Its protein is CASSSGTGSGNTIYF.

The V and J genes are TRBV30 and TRBJ1-1, with D perhaps TRBD1 (5 bases). The CDR3 loop spans 12 amino acids. Trimming took off 4 bases at V and 5 bases at J, with 11 bases between the two ends. Germline V gene data show CDR1 as GTSNPN and CDR2 as SVGIG (reference sequence). CDR3 nucleotide sequence: TGTGCCTGGAAGGGGCAGGGAACTGAAGCTTTCTTT. Amino acids: CAWKGQGTEAFF.

The chain is built from TRBV9 and TRBJ1-1; 8 bases line up with TRBD1. CDR1 is SGDLS, CDR2 YYNGEE, per germline. The CDR3 has 15 amino acids. Trimming took 2 bases from V and 1 from J; bases not matched to a gene: 4. The CDR3 loop is CASSVIGQGNTEAFF. The CDR3, as DNA: TGTGCCAGCAGCGTGATAGGACAGGGGAACACTGAAGCTTTCTTT.

The V and J genes are TRBV4-2 and TRBJ1-2, with D possibly being TRBD1 (5 bases). The CDR3 contains 14 residues. In germline, CDR1 is LGHNA, CDR2 YNFKEQ. V was cut by 0 bases and J by 4 bases, with 9 bases left in between. CDR3 region: CASSQETGSYGYTF. CDR3 coding DNA: TGTGCCAGCAGCCAAGAAACAGGCTCCTATGGCTACACCTTC.

J is TRBJ2-3 and V is TRBV5-1; 8 positions agree with TRBD2. V shed 0 bases and J 6 bases; nucleotides not matched to a gene: 9. Germline V gene sequence: CDR1 SGHRS, CDR2 YFSETQ. The CDR3 length is 16 residues. The CDR3 coding sequence is TGCGCCAGCAGCTTGGTTGGCGGGGGGCCGTGGGATACGCAGTATTTT. It codes for CASSLVGGGPWDTQYF.

This clone was counted between two and nine times. The chain employs TRBV21-1 and TRBJ2-3; TRBD1 was called by the table and not checked on the DNA. TRBV21-1 is a listed pseudogene. The CDR3 loop spans 21 amino acids. In nucleotides, the CDR3 is TGTGCCAGCTTAACCGGGACAGGGGATTTCAAGTACTCGGCGCCCACAGATACGCAGTATTTT. Its translation is CASLTGTGDFKYSAPTDTQYF.

CDR3: CATSESGGADTQYF. Here the CDR3 DNA reads TGTGCCACCAGTGAAAGCGGGGGGGCGGATACGCAGTATTTT. The V call is TRBV24-1, the J call TRBJ2-3, with 10 bases identical to TRBD2. The germline gives CDR1 KGHDR, CDR2 SFDVKD. The J segment lost 6 bases and the V segment lost 4 bases, leaving 3 bases of the junction unmatched. This CDR3 has 14 amino acids.

The chain carries TRBV6-5 and TRBJ1-5; D may be TRBD1 (5 bases). Trimming removed 7 bases at V and 6 bases at J, with 13 bases between. The CDR3 has 13 amino acids. The V gene's germline CDR1 is MNHEY and CDR2 SVGAGI. CDR3 residues: CASMRGSGQPQHF. CDR3 DNA sequence: TGTGCCAGCATGCGGGGGTCGGGTCAGCCCCAGCATTTT.

The CDR3 here is CASSLGQGPNEKLFF. In DNA form, the CDR3 reads TGTGCCAGCAGCTTAGGACAGGGCCCTAATGAAAAACTGTTTTTT. The chain joins TRBV5-5 to TRBJ1-4; 8 bases align to TRBD1. Germline loops: CDR1 SGHKS, CDR2 YYEKEE (reference sequence). The CDR3 spans 15 residues. The junction had 3 bases not matched to a gene; V was cut back by 2 bases and J by 3 bases.

The chain couples TRBV9 to TRBJ2-1; D gene unclear. V lost 1 base to trimming and J lost 0 bases, with 5 bases between them. Germline CDR1 is SGDLS and CDR2 is YYNGEE. The CDR3 is 14 amino acids. The CDR3 loop reads CASSVMSSYNEQFF. The CDR3 DNA reads as TGTGCCAGCAGCGTAATGAGCTCCTACAATGAGCAGTTCTTC.

This clone was counted between two and nine times. This sequence joins TRBV21-1 and TRBJ1-5. TRBV21-1 is a recognized pseudogene. The CDR3 length is 14 residues. DNA of the CDR3: TGTGCCAGCCCCCCCGGGTGGAAAAATCAGCCCCAGCATTTT. It specifies CASPPGWKNQPQHF.

CDR3 in amino acids: CASSVGGGGDTQYF. For the CDR3, the DNA is TGTGCCAGCAGTGTGGGGGGGGGTGGAGATACGCAGTATTTT. The genes are TRBV6-1 and TRBJ2-3; 7 bases are a match to TRBD2. Germline values: CDR1 MNHNS, CDR2 SASEGT. The V gene end was trimmed by 4 bases and the J gene end by 5 bases; junction bases not matched to a gene: 6. The CDR3 extends over 14 amino acids.

The V call is TRBV7-2, the J call TRBJ2-3; 11 bases agree with TRBD2. There are 16 residues in the CDR3. V shed 4 bases and J 3 bases; nucleotides not matched to a gene: 6. CDR1 is SGHTA and CDR2 is FQGNSA in the germline V gene. Here the CDR3 reads CASSSRGTSGTDTQYF. CDR3 sequence (DNA): TGTGCCAGCAGCTCCAGGGGGACTAGCGGAACAGATACGCAGTATTTT. The whole variable domain, remainder taken from reference TRBV7-2 and TRBJ2-3, is GAGVSQSPSNKVTEKGKDVELRCDPISGHTALYWYRQSLGQGLEFLIYFQGNSAPDKSGLPSDRFSAERTGGSVSTLTIQRTQQEDSAVYLCASSSRGTSGTDTQYFGPGTRLTVL.

This clone was seen a single time. The chain employs TRBV19 and TRBJ1-5, with unresolved D. The CDR3 has 14 amino acids. Trimming pared 3 bases from V and 7 bases from J, leaving 13 bases between. In germline, CDR1 is LNHDA, CDR2 SQIVND (reference sequence). The CDR3 DNA sequence: TGTGCCAGTAGTATTCTGCAGGCTCCGCAGCCCCAGCATTTT. Protein sequence: CASSILQAPQPQHF.

The rearrangement uses TRBV6-2 or TRBV6-3 and TRBJ1-2, with 7 nucleotides matching TRBD1. V shed 6 bases and J 4 bases; nucleotides not matched to a gene: 8. The CDR3 contains 14 residues. Germline CDR1 is MNHEY and CDR2 is SVGEGT. The CDR3 spells CASSQTGTAYGYTF. In DNA, the CDR3 is TGTGCCAGCAGCCAAACTGGGACAGCCTATGGCTACACCTTC.

This chain uses TRBV5-4 with TRBJ2-2, with D maybe TRBD2 (6 bases). This CDR3 comprises 16 residues. CDR1 is SGHNT, CDR2 YYREEE, per germline (reference sequence). V was shortened by 5 bases and J by 0 bases, with 14 bases between the two germline ends. The CDR3 loop is CASRPGTDPNTGELFF. CDR3 coding DNA: TGTGCCAGCAGGCCAGGGACTGACCCGAACACCGGGGAGCTGTTTTTT.

This chain connects TRBV2 to TRBJ2-2, with TRBD1 matching 9 bases. V was clipped by 3 bases and J by 7 bases; unmatched bases: 9. The germline gives CDR1 SNHLY, CDR2 FYNNEI. The length of the CDR3 is 16 residues. Here the CDR3 DNA reads TGTGCCAGCAGTGAGAACAGGGGGCTGTTGGGCGGGGAGCTGTTTTTT. Protein product: CASSENRGLLGGELFF.

The J gene is TRBJ1-1, the V gene TRBV6-1; D may be TRBD1 (5 bases). V gave up 2 bases and J gave up 5 bases, with 18 bases separating them. Germline CDR1 reads MNHNS; CDR2 reads SASEGT. This CDR3 spans 16 amino acids. This chain's CDR3 is CASSESGGRGKTEAFF. The DNA for the CDR3 is TGTGCCAGCAGTGAATCGGGGGGACGGGGGAAGACTGAAGCTTTCTTT.